This T cell receptor beta chain was captured by sequencing in a study of blood T cell repertoires in COVID-19 (dated by TCRdb to about 2020). For context, the study as a whole: Samples covering the acute and convalescent phases of COVID-19 were provided by collaborators in the United States, Italy and Spain. Nearly every sample came with metadata listing a de-identified subject ID, COVID-19 status, age in years and sex. The material from the prospective study consisted of cDNA or gDNA derived from T cells, B-cell-depleted T cells, or PBMCs. Deeply sampled blood TCRbeta repertoires from subjects exposed to, actively infected with, or recovered from COVID-19 were included in the dataset. The samples were drawn from two sources: the first 160 participants of the ongoing ImmuneRACE study, and 1,000 to 1,500 subjects contributed by 6 global collaborators. The repertoires were released in a freely available public database intended as a resource for research on the immune response to SARS-CoV-2. HLA class I and class II types, where available, came from metadata supplied by the sample provider rather than from assay-based typing. What the authors observed across the whole study: The quantity of clinical and demographic metadata differed by source and by participant and was supplied without curation.

The CDR1 and CDR2 encoded by the germline V gene are SGHRS and YFSETQ. The CDR3, from cysteine to phenylalanine, totals 16 residues. Of the read, only the CDR3 DNA is kept; its 48 bases are in frame from base 1. V is cut by 4 bases and J by 4 bases, and the space between the germline ends is 20 bases. Regarding this clone: The clone's antigen remains unknown. The sample holds no much larger clone one base away, and base qualities are not on file.

TCRbeta CDR3 regions were amplified from genomic DNA by means of the immunoSEQ Assay, a bias-controlled multiplex PCR. Turning to the authors' computational methods: Nucleated cell counts per sample were estimated from amplification of reference gene primers within the assay. Sequence reads were collapsed and filtered to measure the absolute abundance of every unique TCRbeta CDR3 rearrangement. Productive Simpson clonality was computed per sample as the square root of Simpson's diversity index over productive rearrangements. TCRdb took this table from immuneACCESS and kept in-frame rearrangements with V and J called. Such tables lack part of the clones; where checked against another copy, unresolved V genes explain under half of the gap, and the rest is unexplained. V and J calls and clone size follow that table, whereas D and trimming were derived from the DNA. This sample holds around 26,000 clones; around 86% were observed only once. The ten largest account for roughly 60% of the sample.

Whole blood was collected in K2EDTA tubes by collaborating institutions according to the institutions' own protocols. For TCRbeta analysis, collaborators shipped samples in one of three forms: frozen whole blood, isolated PBMCs, or DNA extracted from either of those sample types. The chain is assembled from TRBV5-1 and TRBJ1-1; a confident D gene designation cannot be given. Sequenced: peripheral blood. The receptor was derived from a woman aged 80 or over with acute or convalescent COVID-19. The CDR3 amino acid sequence is: CASSAGGNIRSTEAFF. The nucleotide sequence is TGCGCCAGCAGCGCGGGCGGGAACATCCGGAGCACTGAAGCTTTCTTT.